The 32 T cell receptor beta chains below all came from one sample that was sequenced in a study of immune reconstitution after stem cell transplant in scleroderma. TCRdb recomputed calls from the RT-PCR reads with MiXCR, one row per CDR3 protein. The top ten clones hold 16% of a sample with about 900 distinct CDR3 sequences, about 9% of them seen once. Collection of the sample occurred before or after autologous hematopoietic stem cell transplantation (not recorded which). These receptor sequences come from a male donor with systemic sclerosis.

By its share, this clonotype is medium-sized. This chain joins TRBV29-1 and TRBJ2-3; 11 positions agree with TRBD2. Trimming cost V 3 bases and J 5 bases; bases outside gene matches: 10. Germline values: CDR1 SQVTM, CDR2 ANQGSEA. The CDR3 is made up of 16 amino acids. This chain's CDR3 is CSVEILAGGSGDTQYF. CDR3 nucleotides: TGCAGCGTTGAGATCCTAGCGGGGGGAAGTGGAGATACGCAGTATTTT.

Within the sample, this clonotype is medium-sized (0.01 to 0.1%). The rearrangement joins TRBV5-1 to TRBJ2-7, with 9 bases that match TRBD2. Losses at the gene ends were 3 bases for V and 12 bases for J; bases not matched to a gene: 4. Per the germline V gene, CDR1 is SGHRS and CDR2 is YFSETQ. The CDR3 runs 11 residues. DNA of the CDR3: TGCGCCAGCAGCTCGGCGACTAGCGGGTACTTC. This translates into CASSSATSGYF.

V usage is TRBV20-1 and J usage is TRBJ2-7, with 7 bases aligning to TRBD1. The CDR3 runs to 15 residues. V gave up 1 base and J gave up 2 bases; unmatched junction bases: 8. The germline gives CDR1 DFQATT, CDR2 SNEGSKA (reference sequence). The CDR3 region is CSARGGEGAAYEQYF. CDR3 coding DNA: TGCAGTGCTAGAGGAGGCGAGGGGGCGGCCTACGAGCAGTACTTC.

By frequency in the sample, this clonotype is large (0.1 to 1%). The rearrangement uses TRBV29-1 and TRBJ2-1, with TRBD1 identical over 8 bases. V was pared by 8 bases and J by 5 bases, with 11 bases of the junction left unmatched. The CDR3 spans 14 residues. CDR1 is SQVTM, CDR2 ANQGSEA, per germline. The CDR3 is CSTSRGTGNNEQFF. Written as DNA, the CDR3 is TGCAGCACCTCCAGGGGGACAGGTAACAATGAGCAGTTCTTC.

Relative to its sample, this clonotype is large. The chain carries TRBV5-6 and TRBJ2-3; tentatively, D is TRBD2 (6 bases). Germline loops: CDR1 SGHDT, CDR2 YYEEEE. Deletions cut 4 bases from V and 5 bases from J, with 14 bases between. The CDR3 is made up of 14 amino acids. The CDR3 is CASSRGDFQDTQYF. The DNA for the CDR3 is TGTGCCAGCAGCCGCGGGGACTTTCAAGATACGCAGTATTTT.

By share of the sample, this clonotype is large. V and J are TRBV6-2 or TRBV6-3 and TRBJ2-4, with D unclear. Germline V lookup: CDR1 MNHEY, CDR2 SVGEGT. V gave up 6 bases and J gave up 0 bases, with 15 bases separating them. The CDR3 covers 16 residues. The CDR3 DNA reads TGTGCCAGCAGCAATTCGGTTCCGCTAGCCAAAAACATTCAGTACTTC. This gives the protein CASSNSVPLAKNIQYF.

This clonotype is labeled large. The V call is TRBV6-2 or TRBV6-3, the J call TRBJ2-5, with D unclear. Germline V lookup: CDR1 MNHEY, CDR2 SVGEGT. Trimming shortened V by 5 bases and J by 1 base, and 17 bases separated the two germline ends. This CDR3 has 16 residues. In nucleotides, the CDR3 is TGTGCCAGCAGTGGATACATCCGGGCCCCCCAAGAGACCCAGTACTTC. Translating it yields CASSGYIRAPQETQYF.

Of note for this clonotype: A read error may explain this, as a much larger clone is one base away. The V gene is TRBV30, the J gene TRBJ2-1; D not certain. Germline V gene data show CDR1 as GTSNPN and CDR2 as SVGIG (reference sequence). CDR3 length equals 14 residues. CDR3 residues: CARSSESSYNEQFF. CDR3 in DNA: TGTGCCCGGAGCAGCGAGAGCTCCTACAATGAGCAGTTCTTC.

By frequency in the sample, this clonotype is large. This chain joins TRBV29-1 and TRBJ2-3; 8 positions match TRBD1. V shed 7 bases, J shed 2 bases, and the junction held 5 bases outside the gene matches. Germline-derived CDR1 and CDR2 are SQVTM and ANQGSEA. This CDR3 comprises 13 residues. The CDR3 region is CSEGQGHTDTQYF. The CDR3 DNA sequence: TGCAGCGAAGGACAGGGTCACACAGATACGCAGTATTTT.

By share, this clonotype counts as medium-sized. The chain links TRBV6-6 to TRBJ2-1; D could derive from TRBD1 or TRBD2 (5 bases each). The CDR3 consists of 15 residues. V dropped 4 bases and J dropped 7 bases, with 17 bases sitting between them. The germline V gene encodes CDR1 MNHNY and CDR2 SVGAGI (reference sequence). CDR3 amino acids: CASSLSWDPGNEQFF. The DNA of the CDR3 is TGTGCCAGCAGTTTGTCGTGGGACCCGGGAAATGAGCAGTTCTTC.

The V call is TRBV7-2, the J call TRBJ1-3; D uncertain. The CDR3 spans 15 residues. The germline V gene encodes CDR1 SGHTA and CDR2 FQGNSA. V gave up 4 bases and J gave up 0 bases, with 10 bases separating them. CDR3 sequence (DNA): TGTGCCAGCAGCTCGCTAATAAGCTCTGGAAACACCATATATTTT. This encodes CASSSLISSGNTIYF.

This clonotype is labeled as medium-sized. The chain links TRBV5-1 to TRBJ1-2; D not resolved. V was clipped by 0 bases and J by 7 bases, with 10 bases between them. CDR1 and CDR2 from the germline V gene are SGHRS and YFSETQ. The CDR3 is 13 amino acids. DNA of the CDR3: TGCGCCAGCAGCTTGGCCGTGAGGGTTGGCTACACCTTC. Translation: CASSLAVRVGYTF.

This clonotype is categorized as large (0.1 to 1%). This chain uses TRBV20-1 with TRBJ1-5, with D possibly matching TRBD1 (5 bases). Per the germline V gene, CDR1 is DFQATT and CDR2 is SNEGSKA (reference sequence). The ends were cut back, 5 bases at V and 7 bases at J, with 15 bases in the middle. This CDR3 contains 13 residues. CDR3 in DNA: TGCAGTGCTCCGGGTCTCGAGGGGCAGCCCCAGCATTTT. Encoded protein: CSAPGLEGQPQHF.

The chain links TRBV7-2 to TRBJ1-3; 10 nucleotides match TRBD1. CDR1 and CDR2 from the germline V gene are SGHTA and FQGNSA. J gave up 1 base and V 5 bases, and 5 bases lay outside the gene matches. The CDR3 is 16 residues long. CDR3 in amino acids: CASSLWTGGSGNTIYF. The DNA of the CDR3 is TGTGCCAGCAGCCTCTGGACAGGGGGATCTGGAAACACCATATATTTT.

This chain uses TRBV5-1 with TRBJ2-5; perhaps TRBD2 as D (7 bases). The CDR3 is made up of 17 amino acids. The germline V gene has CDR1 SGHRS and CDR2 YFSETQ. Trimming stripped 4 bases from V and 1 base from J, with 20 bases between. CDR3: CASSPRVGGDVQETQYF. CDR3 coding DNA: TGCGCCAGCAGCCCTCGGGTAGGGGGGGACGTCCAAGAGACCCAGTACTTC.

Sample share makes this clonotype large. The V call is TRBV5-1, the J call TRBJ1-2, with D maybe TRBD1 (5 bases). Per the germline V gene, CDR1 is SGHRS and CDR2 is YFSETQ. The V end lost 0 bases, the J end lost 6 bases, and 15 bases lay between the germline ends. The CDR3 has 15 residues. CDR3 in DNA: TGCGCCAGCAGCTTGGAACCCCCGATGGGGGATGGCTACACCTTC. This translates into CASSLEPPMGDGYTF.

By its share, this clonotype is large. The genes are TRBV2 and TRBJ2-2; maybe TRBD2 (6 bases). The CDR3 consists of 14 residues. Germline V lookup: CDR1 SNHLY, CDR2 FYNNEI. V was cut by 6 bases and J by 2 bases, with 10 bases left in between. The CDR3 protein is CASRRGTNTGELFF. CDR3 sequence (DNA): TGTGCCAGCAGGCGGGGCACTAACACCGGGGAGCTGTTTTTT.

This clonotype was picked up a small number of times. This chain joins TRBV5-1 and TRBJ2-7; the D is unclear. Germline V gene data show CDR1 as SGHRS and CDR2 as YFSETQ. V gave up 0 bases and J gave up 5 bases, with 6 bases separating them. The CDR3 loop spans 12 amino acids. CDR3 nucleotides: TGCGCCAGCAGCTTGGCCCTGGACGAGCAGTACTTC. Its translation: CASSLALDEQYF.

Judged by abundance, this clonotype is medium-sized (0.01 to 0.1%). V usage is TRBV29-1 and J usage is TRBJ2-7, with TRBD1 identical over 8 bases. The germline V gene encodes CDR1 SQVTM and CDR2 ANQGSEA. The CDR3 contains 14 residues. J gave up 7 bases and V 7 bases, and 15 bases lay outside the gene matches. CDR3 DNA: TGCAGCGCCCTTCGCTACGGACAGGGCGGAGAGCAGTACTTC. Amino acid sequence: CSALRYGQGGEQYF.

Here the CDR3 reads CSVKLGGRPETQYF. DNA for the CDR3: TGCAGCGTTAAATTAGGCGGGAGACCAGAGACCCAGTACTTC. The V gene is TRBV29-1, the J gene TRBJ2-5; TRBD2 matches at 7 bases. The CDR3 contains 14 residues. With V trimmed by 5 bases and J by 4 bases, 10 bases remained unmatched. Germline V CDR1 and CDR2: SQVTM, ANQGSEA.

The chain carries TRBV7-9 and TRBJ2-1; D may be TRBD2 (5 bases). The CDR3 loop spans 13 amino acids. From germline, CDR1 is SEHNR and CDR2 FQNEAQ (reference sequence). Between the trimmed V and J ends, which lost 1 base and 6 bases, there was a span of 7 bases. Here the CDR3 DNA reads TGTGCCAGCAGCTTAGGCGCGGGCAATGAGCAGTTCTTC. It encodes CASSLGAGNEQFF.

The rearrangement uses TRBV12-3 or TRBV12-4 and TRBJ2-4; no clear D gene. This CDR3 has 14 amino acids. V lost 6 bases to trimming and J lost 5 bases, with 14 bases between them. CDR3 residues: CASRPGMVQNIQYF. The CDR3 DNA reads as TGTGCCAGCAGACCCGGAATGGTCCAAAACATTCAGTACTTC.

This clonotype is labeled as medium-sized. The chain joins TRBV7-6 to TRBJ2-3, with D possibly called TRBD1 or TRBD2 (7 bases each). With 5 bases removed from V and 1 base from J, the gap between germline ends came to 10 bases. The germline V gene has CDR1 SGHVS and CDR2 FNYEAQ. The CDR3 has 14 residues. The CDR3 spells CASSQGGGTDTQYF. Here the CDR3 DNA reads TGTGCCAGCAGCCAGGGGGGGGGCACAGATACGCAGTATTTT.

On this clonotype: At one end, the junction sequence differs from germline, possibly due to a read error. The chain joins TRBV7-9 to TRBJ2-3, with 10 bases that match TRBD2. CDR1 SEHNR and CDR2 FQNEAQ come from the germline V gene (reference sequence). The CDR3 length is 15 residues. CDR3 coding DNA: TGCGCCAGCAGCTGGGCTAGCGGGGGTGAAGATACGCAGTATTTT. Encoded protein: CASSWASGGEDTQYF.

This clonotype is labeled medium-sized. This chain uses TRBV7-8 with TRBJ2-3, with TRBD2 matching over 8 bases. CDR3 length equals 15 residues. In germline, CDR1 is SGHVS, CDR2 FQNEAQ. V lost 5 bases and J lost 6; bases outside the gene matches: 10. The CDR3, as DNA: TGTGCCAGCAGCACAGACGGGGGGGCCGGGGATACGCAGTATTTT. It yields the protein CASSTDGGAGDTQYF.

By frequency in the sample, this clonotype is large. V and J are TRBV6-1 and TRBJ2-3; 7 nucleotides agree with TRBD2. Per germline, CDR1 MNHNS and CDR2 SASEGT. CDR3 length equals 15 residues. The ends lost 6 bases at V and 0 bases at J; junction bases unmatched: 6. CDR3 residues: CASREVGGSTDTQYF. The DNA for the CDR3 is TGTGCCAGCAGGGAGGTGGGAGGGAGCACAGATACGCAGTATTTT.

This clonotype is medium-sized (0.01 to 0.1%). The V and J genes are TRBV5-1 and TRBJ2-2; a possible D gene is TRBD2 (6 bases). The V end lost 4 bases, the J end lost 3 bases, and 16 bases lay between the germline ends. This CDR3 is built from 16 residues. Germline V gene sequence: CDR1 SGHRS, CDR2 YFSETQ. The CDR3 reads CASSRGTLYDTGELFF. CDR3 nucleotide sequence: TGCGCCAGCAGCCGTGGGACTTTGTACGACACCGGGGAGCTGTTTTTT.

This clonotype is classed as large. CDR3 region: CASSRGSYEQYF. The CDR3 DNA follows: TGTGCCAGCAGCCGGGGGAGCTACGAGCAGTACTTC. V usage is TRBV7-9 and J usage is TRBJ2-7, with D maybe TRBD2 (6 bases). V lost 5 bases and J lost 3, with 8 bases in between. Looked up from germline, CDR1 is SEHNR and CDR2 is FQNEAQ (reference sequence). The CDR3 covers 12 residues.

By share, this clonotype ranks as large (0.1 to 1%). This chain uses TRBV2 with TRBJ2-2; no reliable D call. V was cut by 3 bases and J by 4 bases, with 0 bases left in between. CDR1 and CDR2 from the germline V gene are SNHLY and FYNNEI. The CDR3 contains 11 residues. The CDR3 DNA is TGTGCCAGCAGTGACACCGGGGAGCTGTTTTTT. This sequence encodes CASSDTGELFF.

Sample share makes this clonotype large (0.1 to 1%). The chain joins TRBV7-3 to TRBJ2-2; D gene unclear. Germline V gene data show CDR1 as SGHTA and CDR2 as FQGTGA. There are 13 residues in the CDR3. Trimming left V 5 bases short and J 5 bases short, with 9 bases between. The CDR3 DNA is TGTGCCAGCAGCCCCCTAGGAACCGGGGAGCTGTTTTTT. Translating gives CASSPLGTGELFF.

Relative to its sample, this clonotype is large (0.1 to 1%). The rearrangement links TRBV5-6 to TRBJ2-1, with D hard to call. Germline V gene data show CDR1 as SGHDT and CDR2 as YYEEEE. The CDR3 length is 12 residues. V was shortened by 0 bases and J by 7 bases, with 5 bases between the two germline ends. CDR3 bases: TGTGCCAGCAGCTTGGACTGGAATGAGCAGTTCTTC. Its translation: CASSLDWNEQFF.

Relative to its sample, this clonotype is medium-sized. The chain couples TRBV24-1 to TRBJ2-7, with 12 bases that match TRBD1. Germline trimming cut 1 base from V and 2 bases from J; bases unmatched to any gene: 8. CDR1 KGHDR and CDR2 SFDVKD come from the germline V gene. The CDR3 has 18 amino acids. CDR3 amino acids: CATSDFRDRGRGAYEQYF. The CDR3 DNA reads TGTGCCACCAGTGATTTTAGGGACAGGGGGCGGGGAGCCTACGAGCAGTACTTC.